This T cell receptor (beta chain) emerged from a study of T cell responses to AZD1222 COVID-19 vaccine. CDR1 SNHLY and CDR2 FYNNEI come from the germline V gene. This CDR3 has 13 amino acids. The ends lost 6 bases at V and 5 bases at J; junction bases unmatched: 6. Sequencing used immunoSEQ multiplex PCR; TCRdb keeps in-frame clones, though not all of them. The data contain 70,000 to 100,000 clones, approximately 90% of them singletons. This clone was seen once. Second doses were pooled across both intervals (about 4 or about 12 weeks). The TCR originated in an adult who received the AZD1222 COVID-19 vaccine. The sequences come from peripheral blood, collected 28 days after the second AZD1222 dose. This chain joins TRBV2 and TRBJ1-2, with 7 nucleotides matching TRBD1. CDR3 in amino acids: CASRAGTDYGYTF. For the CDR3, the DNA is TGTGCCAGCAGGGCCGGGACAGATTATGGCTACACCTTC.